This entry lists 26 T cell receptor beta chains sequenced from one sample in a study of post-analysis software for immune sequencing data. Their antigens are not known. The study's findings and limits: Patients had higher frequencies than controls of roughly five TRBV segments, including TRBV5-6, TRBV5-1 and TRBV20-1.

Included in the TCR beta cDNA libraries were unique molecular identifiers. Each CDR3 protein is one row after TCRdb ran MiXCR on the PCR reads. This table holds about 400,000 distinct CDR3 sequences, approximately 33% found once. Sample: blood. The receptors here all came from a girl between 10 and 17 years old with multiple sclerosis.

Turning to this clonotype: At one end the junction does not follow the germline gene, possibly because of a read error. J is TRBJ2-2 and V is TRBV7-2; weak D call: TRBD2 (6 bases). The germline CDR1 and CDR2 sequences are SGHTA and FQGNSA. This CDR3 region has 14 residues. Here the CDR3 reads CASSCGADTGERFF. The CDR3 DNA follows: TGTGCCAGCAGCTGCGGGGCAGACACCGGGGAGCGGTTTTTT.

The rearrangement joins TRBV6-6 to TRBJ1-5; D unclear. The CDR3 is made up of 15 amino acids. The V and J ends lost 2 bases and 0 bases respectively, with 8 bases between them. Germline V CDR1 and CDR2: MNHNY, SVGAGI (reference sequence). CDR3 DNA sequence: TGTGCCAGCAGTTACGGCGCTCATAGCAATCAGCCCCAGCATTTT. Translation gives CASSYGAHSNQPQHF.

There are a few counts of this clonotype. The CDR3 sequence: CASSLDGGNYGYTF. CDR3 nucleotides: TGTGCCAGCAGCTTAGATGGCGGAAACTATGGCTACACCTTC. This chain connects TRBV11-2 to TRBJ1-2; the D is unclear. The CDR3 covers 14 residues. Trimming stripped 0 bases from V and 2 bases from J, with 7 bases between. From germline, CDR1 is SGHAT and CDR2 FQNNGV. Full variable domain (rest looked up from reference TRBV11-2 and TRBJ1-2): EAGVAQSPRYKIIEKRQSVAFWCNPISGHATLYWYQQILGQGPKLLIQFQNNGVVDDSQLPKDRFSAERLKGVDSTLKIQPAKLEDSAVYLCASSLDGGNYGYTFGSGTRLTVV.

A few counts support this clonotype. The chain links TRBV12-3 or TRBV12-4 to TRBJ2-4; D remains ambiguous. CDR3 size: 14 residues. Trimming pared 3 bases from V and 0 bases from J, leaving 6 bases between. The CDR3 reads CASSFHRAKNIQYF. In DNA form, the CDR3 reads TGTGCCAGCAGTTTTCACCGAGCCAAAAACATTCAGTACTTC.

This clonotype was counted a few times. V is TRBV27 and J is TRBJ1-1; the D gene is possibly TRBD1 (5 bases). V shed 3 bases and J shed 0 bases, with 8 bases lying between them. Germline-derived CDR1 and CDR2 are MNHEY and SMNVEV (reference sequence). The length of the CDR3 is 14 residues. As DNA, the CDR3 is TGTGCCAGCAGTTTGGGCAGGGTGAACACTGAAGCTTTCTTT. The encoded protein is CASSLGRVNTEAFF.

The chain carries TRBV7-9 and TRBJ1-2; 11 positions agree with TRBD1. Germline assignment: CDR1 SEHNR and CDR2 FQNEAQ (reference sequence). The CDR3 contains 15 residues. Trimming took 2 bases from V and 7 from J; bases not matched to a gene: 6. CDR3 region: CASSLSGQGGSGYTF. The DNA for the CDR3 is TGTGCCAGCAGCTTATCGGGACAGGGGGGAAGTGGCTACACCTTC.

V and J are TRBV2 and TRBJ2-7; 13 positions match TRBD2. Germline V gives CDR1 SNHLY, CDR2 FYNNEI. V lost 3 bases to trimming and J lost 0 bases; unmatched junction nucleotides: 8. This CDR3 comprises 18 residues. CDR3: CASSDPRLAGGSSYEQYF. The CDR3 DNA reads as TGTGCCAGCAGTGATCCGCGACTAGCGGGGGGCAGCTCCTACGAGCAGTACTTC.

V and J are TRBV12-3 or TRBV12-4 and TRBJ1-1; D is perhaps TRBD1 (6 bases). The CDR3 is made up of 15 amino acids. The germline V and J ends were trimmed by 5 bases and 0 bases, with 13 bases remaining between them. The CDR3 region has the DNA TGTGCCAGCAGTCCAGGAGGACAGATGAACACTGAAGCTTTCTTT. Residues: CASSPGGQMNTEAFF.

This chain connects TRBV5-1 to TRBJ2-2; 8 bases align to TRBD1. V was clipped by 3 bases and J by 2 bases; unmatched bases: 3. The length of the CDR3 is 15 residues. Looked up from germline, CDR1 is SGHRS and CDR2 is YFSETQ. CDR3 sequence: CASSSQGDNTGELFF. CDR3 nucleotides: TGCGCCAGCAGCTCACAGGGGGACAACACCGGGGAGCTGTTTTTT.

This clonotype has only one observation. V gene TRBV6-6 combines with J gene TRBJ1-6, with 12 bases matching TRBD1. Germline CDR1 is MNHNY and CDR2 is SVGAGI (reference sequence). J gave up 7 bases and V 6 bases, and 4 bases lay outside the gene matches. This CDR3 spans 15 amino acids. The chain's CDR3 is CASRGDRGRNSPLHF. The DNA of the CDR3 is TGTGCCAGCAGGGGGGACAGGGGGCGGAATTCACCCCTCCACTTT.

The V and J genes are TRBV20-1 and TRBJ2-3, with TRBD1 matching over 7 bases. CDR1 and CDR2 (germline): DFQATT, SNEGSKA (reference sequence). There are 15 residues in the CDR3. J lost 6 bases, V lost 5 bases, and 14 bases had no gene match. CDR3 DNA sequence: TGCAGTGCTCGTTACAGGGGTCCTCTTTGGGATACGCAGTATTTT. Its translation: CSARYRGPLWDTQYF.

This clonotype was detected a few times. The chain combines TRBV3-1 with TRBJ1-1; no clear D. V dropped 0 bases and J dropped 10 bases, with 12 bases sitting between them. The CDR3 is 13 amino acids. Per the germline V gene, CDR1 is LGHDT and CDR2 is YNNKEL (reference sequence). CDR3 nucleotides: TGTGCCAGCAGCCAAGATGAGCGGTGGGGAGCTTTCTTT. Translating gives CASSQDERWGAFF. Based on the CDR3 plus reference TRBV3-1 and TRBJ1-1, the full variable domain is DTAVSQTPKYLVTQMGNDKSIKCEQNLGHDTMYWYKQDSKKFLKIMFSYNNKELIINETVPNRFSPKSPDKAHLNLHINSLELGDSAVYFCASSQDERWGAFFGQGTRLTVV.

The chain combines TRBV6-5 with TRBJ2-7, with unresolved D. V was shortened by 5 bases and J by 2 bases, with 16 bases between the two germline ends. The CDR3 runs to 15 residues. Germline loops: CDR1 MNHEY, CDR2 SVGAGI. The CDR3 is CASSPEGHSTYEQYF. For the CDR3, the DNA is TGTGCCAGCAGTCCGGAAGGGCACTCCACCTACGAGCAGTACTTC.

The gene calls are TRBV12-3 or TRBV12-4 and TRBJ2-4; the match to TRBD1 covers 8 bases. The J call may be faulty, since TRBJ2-5 better matches the DNA end. The length of the CDR3 is 15 residues. CDR3 amino acids: CASSSWTGRTETQYF. The DNA for the CDR3 is TGTGCCAGCAGTTCATGGACAGGGAGGACGGAGACCCAGTACTTC.

In its sample, this clonotype was seen a few times. The chain is built from TRBV20-1 and TRBJ1-2; no clear D. Germline assignment: CDR1 DFQATT and CDR2 SNEGSKA (reference sequence). Trimming took 3 bases from V and 8 from J, leaving 25 bases between them. This CDR3 has 16 residues. DNA of the CDR3: TGCAGTGCTAGTCGTAGTTTGGTCGGGGAGCCTTACGGCTACACCTTC. Its translation: CSASRSLVGEPYGYTF.

This clonotype turned up a few times. This CDR3 is CSDRPGQGAYEQYF. The DNA for the CDR3 is TGCAGTGACCGTCCGGGACAGGGGGCCTACGAGCAGTACTTC. The V call is TRBV20-1, the J call TRBJ2-7; 11 nucleotides line up with TRBD1. The V gene's germline CDR1 is DFQATT and CDR2 SNEGSKA (reference sequence). The J segment lost 2 bases and the V segment lost 7 bases, leaving 7 bases of the junction unmatched. This CDR3 spans 14 amino acids.

This clonotype showed up just a few times. This chain links TRBV20-1 with TRBJ1-1, with D perhaps TRBD1 (5 bases). CDR3 length: 13 residues. V dropped 6 bases and J dropped 6 bases, with 17 bases sitting between them. Per germline, CDR1 DFQATT and CDR2 SNEGSKA (reference sequence). CDR3 DNA sequence: TGCAGTGCCAGGGCCCCCCAGGGCTCTGAAGCTTTCTTT. Translating it yields CSARAPQGSEAFF.

This clonotype was seen just once. The chain employs TRBV7-7 and TRBJ2-7; 11 nucleotides align to TRBD1. The J call is uncertain, as TRBJ2-5 better fits the DNA end. This CDR3 is 17 amino acids long. CDR1 is SSHAT, CDR2 FNYEAQ, per germline (reference sequence). The CDR3 loop is CASSHVGQGVWRETQYF. CDR3 bases: TGTGCCAGCAGCCATGTGGGACAGGGGGTTTGGCGGGAGACCCAGTACTTC.

This clonotype was found a few times. V usage is TRBV29-1 and J usage is TRBJ1-2; D remains unclear. Trimming left V 2 bases short and J 8 bases short, with 15 bases between. This CDR3 has 13 residues. Per germline, CDR1 SQVTM and CDR2 ANQGSEA. For the CDR3, the DNA is TGCAGCGTTGAATCCCAACTCATCGGGGGCTACACCTTC. Its translation: CSVESQLIGGYTF.

The chain uses TRBV12-3 or TRBV12-4 and TRBJ2-3; no reliable D call. Trimming stripped 6 bases from V and 4 bases from J, with 17 bases between. The CDR3 totals 15 residues. This CDR3 is CASRTPLEGSDTQYF. The CDR3 DNA is TGTGCCAGCAGAACCCCCCTCGAAGGGTCAGATACGCAGTATTTT.

The V gene is TRBV7-3, the J gene TRBJ2-3; 7 bases align to TRBD2. From germline, CDR1 is SGHTA and CDR2 FQGTGA. Trimming took 0 bases from V and 2 from J; bases not matched to a gene: 5. The CDR3 is 16 residues long. CDR3 in DNA: TGTGCCAGCAGCTTAACTCCGGGGGGATACACAGATACGCAGTATTTT. Its translation: CASSLTPGGYTDTQYF.

The V gene is TRBV28, the J gene TRBJ1-1, with a tentative D call TRBD1 (5 bases). Looked up from germline, CDR1 is MDHEN and CDR2 is SYDVKM. The V and J ends lost 8 bases and 5 bases respectively, with 12 bases between them. The CDR3 spans 12 residues. The CDR3 nucleotides read TGTGCCAGCTTACAGGAGCGAACTGAAGCTTTCTTT. It translates to CASLQERTEAFF.

The chain is built from TRBV12-3 or TRBV12-4 and TRBJ1-1, with D perhaps matching TRBD1 (6 bases). Trimming cost V 5 bases and J 1 base, with 11 bases left between them. This CDR3 is 14 amino acids long. The CDR3 region is CASSHRVGNTEAFF. The CDR3 coding sequence is TGTGCCAGCAGTCACAGGGTCGGGAACACTGAAGCTTTCTTT.

This clonotype was counted a single time. The CDR3 does not end in the conserved phenylalanine or tryptophan, so this is likely a read error. CDR3 region: CASSFGNQETQYV. As DNA, the CDR3 is TGTGCCAGCAGCTTCGGGAACCAAGAGACCCAGTACGTC. This chain connects TRBV5-6 to TRBJ2-5, with D possibly TRBD2 on 5 matching bases. Between the trimmed V and J ends, which lost 2 bases and 0 bases, there was a span of 5 bases. In germline, CDR1 is SGHDT, CDR2 YYEEEE. This CDR3 is built from 13 residues.

With respect to this clonotype: This clone may be a read error of a much larger clone one base away. The rearrangement joins TRBV20-1 to TRBJ1-2; D is undetermined. The CDR3 is 11 amino acids. CDR1 is DFQATT and CDR2 is SNEGSKA in the germline V gene (reference sequence). The germline V and J ends were trimmed by 0 bases and 8 bases, with 7 bases remaining between them. CDR3 loop: CSAREREGYTF. The CDR3 region has the DNA TGCAGTGCTAGAGAAAGGGAAGGCTACACCTTC.

The chain is built from TRBV29-1 and TRBJ2-7, with D uncertain. Germline assignment: CDR1 SQVTM and CDR2 ANQGSEA. The CDR3 extends over 9 amino acids. CDR3 region: CNHSYEQYF. CDR3 coding DNA: TGCAACCACTCCTACGAGCAGTACTTC.